The 29 T cell receptor beta chains below come from one sample, sequenced in a study of cytomegalovirus exposure and HLA in healthy donors. The PCR used 60 Vbeta and 13 Jbeta primers. Data came from immunoSEQ multiplex PCR; TCRdb stores just in-frame clones and leaves some out. The table lists roughly 120,000 clones, around 78% of them singletons. The source material was PBMCs. The receptors were sampled from a man aged 55 to 70 in good health and CMV-seropositive.

V is TRBV2 and J is TRBJ1-5; tentative D call: TRBD1 (6 bases). The germline V gene encodes CDR1 SNHLY and CDR2 FYNNEI. V was clipped by 7 bases and J by 1 base, with 17 bases between them. The CDR3 spans 16 residues. The CDR3 is CASIGGGALSNQPQHF. Here the CDR3 DNA reads TGTGCCAGCATAGGGGGGGGAGCGTTGAGCAATCAGCCCCAGCATTTT.

The rearrangement uses TRBV2 and TRBJ1-2; the D is unclear. Germline values: CDR1 SNHLY, CDR2 FYNNEI. V was pared by 0 bases and J by 8 bases, with 4 bases between. This CDR3 is 11 amino acids long. This CDR3 reads CASSEAGGYTF. The CDR3 nucleotides are TGTGCCAGCAGTGAAGCGGGCGGCTACACCTTC.

V is TRBV19 and J is TRBJ1-1, with D possibly being TRBD1 (5 bases). With 9 bases removed from V and 4 bases from J, the gap between germline ends came to 15 bases. The CDR3 is 13 amino acids. The germline V gene has CDR1 LNHDA and CDR2 SQIVND (reference sequence). The CDR3 region is CASSDTLGTEAFF. CDR3 sequence (DNA): TGTGCCAGCTCGGACACCCTGGGCACTGAAGCTTTCTTT.

This clone came up a few times. V gene TRBV6-6 combines with J gene TRBJ1-1, with 8 bases identical to TRBD1. With V trimmed by 5 bases and J by 8 bases, 4 bases remained unmatched. This CDR3 has 12 amino acids. CDR1 MNHNY and CDR2 SVGAGI come from the germline V gene (reference sequence). CDR3 in amino acids: CASSRQGPEAFF. CDR3 nucleotide sequence: TGTGCCAGCAGTAGACAGGGGCCCGAAGCTTTCTTT.

V gene TRBV9 combines with J gene TRBJ1-3; 8 bases align to TRBD1. V gave up 3 bases and J gave up 3 bases; unmatched junction bases: 2. The CDR3 runs 14 residues. Germline V gene lookup returns CDR1 SGDLS and CDR2 YYNGEE. CDR3 nucleotides: TGTGCCAGCAGCGCGGGACAGGTTGGAAACACCATATATTTT. Translation gives CASSAGQVGNTIYF.

The chain joins TRBV28 to TRBJ2-3, with 13 bases that match TRBD2. Germline V CDR1 and CDR2: MDHEN, SYDVKM. The V gene end was trimmed by 7 bases and the J gene end by 1 base; junction bases not matched to a gene: 8. The CDR3 runs 17 residues. The CDR3 DNA is TGTGCCAGCACCCAACCCGGACTAGCGGGGGGCACAGATACGCAGTATTTT. Encoded protein: CASTQPGLAGGTDTQYF.

This chain joins TRBV2 and TRBJ2-5; D perhaps matches TRBD1 (5 bases). This CDR3 has 15 residues. V lost 8 bases, J lost 5 bases, and 21 bases lay in between. CDR1 is SNHLY, CDR2 FYNNEI, per germline. The CDR3 sequence: CASLVRRGVGETQYF. The CDR3 bases are TGTGCCAGCCTGGTTCGAAGGGGCGTGGGGGAGACCCAGTACTTC.

This clone has a handful of counts. This chain joins TRBV6-6 and TRBJ1-6; the D gene is possibly TRBD1 (6 bases). Germline values: CDR1 MNHNY, CDR2 SVGAGI (reference sequence). The V gene lost 7 bases and the J gene lost 15 bases, with 22 bases spanning the gap. This CDR3 is built from 14 residues. For the CDR3, the DNA is TGTGCCAGCACCCCGATTATGCGGGGGGCTTACCTCCACTTT. Amino acid sequence: CASTPIMRGAYLHF.

V gene TRBV7-2 combines with J gene TRBJ2-7; 10 positions match TRBD2. The CDR3 runs to 13 residues. The V and J ends lost 4 bases and 3 bases, in that order; junction bases with no gene match: 0. The germline V gene has CDR1 SGHTA and CDR2 FQGNSA. The CDR3 protein is CASSWTSGYEQYF. The CDR3 bases are TGTGCCAGCAGCTGGACTAGCGGCTACGAGCAGTACTTC.

As for this clone: At one end, the junction sequence differs from germline, possibly due to a read error. The V call is TRBV7-9, the J call TRBJ1-5; D is uncertain. Germline V CDR1 and CDR2: SEHNR, FQNEAQ (reference sequence). This CDR3 is 15 amino acids long. The CDR3 protein is CASSPGPTSDQPQHF. For the CDR3, the DNA is TGTGCCAGCAGCCCCGGACCAACTAGCGATCAGCCCCAGCATTTT.

J is TRBJ1-2 and V is TRBV4-1; D gene unclear. CDR3 length: 18 amino acids. Looked up from germline, CDR1 is MGHRA and CDR2 is YSYEKL. V was clipped by 0 bases and J by 3 bases, with 20 bases between them. The CDR3 sequence: CASSQDVGSPTADYGYTF. The CDR3 bases are TGCGCCAGCAGCCAAGATGTAGGATCTCCGACGGCGGACTATGGCTACACCTTC.

This sequence joins TRBV20-1 and TRBJ2-7, with unresolved D. Trimming took 6 bases from V and 2 from J, leaving 8 bases between them. The CDR3 is made up of 11 amino acids. Germline CDR1 reads DFQATT; CDR2 reads SNEGSKA (reference sequence). Here the CDR3 DNA reads TGCAGTGCCCTAGTTACCTACGAGCAGTACTTC. Its protein product is CSALVTYEQYF.

The rearrangement joins TRBV2 to TRBJ2-5, with TRBD2 identical over 11 bases. CDR3 length: 15 residues. CDR1 SNHLY and CDR2 FYNNEI come from the germline V gene. The junction had 7 bases not matched to a gene; V was cut back by 5 bases and J by 5 bases. The CDR3 DNA reads TGTGCCAGCAGTTCTAGCGGGGGGCCGGAGGAGACCCAGTACTTC. It is translated as CASSSSGGPEETQYF.

CDR3 residues: CAWATGGLGDSPLHF. The CDR3 coding sequence is TGTGCCTGGGCTACAGGGGGCTTGGGGGATTCACCCCTCCACTTT. The chain carries TRBV30 and TRBJ1-6, with 9 bases identical to TRBD1. CDR1 is GTSNPN and CDR2 is SVGIG in the germline V gene (reference sequence). The junction had 10 bases not matched to a gene; V was cut back by 5 bases and J by 8 bases. The CDR3 has 15 amino acids.

This clone occurred a few times. V is TRBV4-1 and J is TRBJ1-4; 7 nucleotides agree with TRBD1. CDR3 size: 15 residues. The V segment lost 4 bases and the J segment 5 bases; nucleotides outside the gene matches: 7. The germline gives CDR1 MGHRA, CDR2 YSYEKL. Here the CDR3 DNA reads TGCGCCAGCAGCCGACGGACAGGAAGAAATGAAAAACTGTTTTTT. Translating it yields CASSRRTGRNEKLFF.

The gene calls are TRBV6-5 and TRBJ1-4; TRBD1 matches at 8 bases. Germline trimming cut 0 bases from V and 8 bases from J; bases unmatched to any gene: 2. The V gene's germline CDR1 is MNHEY and CDR2 SVGAGI. This CDR3 comprises 14 residues. The chain's CDR3 is CASSYSRTGEKLFF. The DNA for the CDR3 is TGTGCCAGCAGTTACTCTAGGACAGGGGAAAAACTGTTTTTT.

The CDR3 reads CASSLYSLNEKLFF. The CDR3, as DNA: TGCGCCAGCAGCTTGTACTCGTTAAATGAAAAACTGTTTTTT. The V gene is TRBV5-1, the J gene TRBJ1-4; D remains ambiguous. The CDR3 sequence is 14 residues long. Deletions cut 1 base from V and 5 bases from J, with 9 bases between. The germline CDR1 and CDR2 sequences are SGHRS and YFSETQ.

This clone has just a few counts. The chain employs TRBV2 and TRBJ2-3; the match to TRBD2 covers 8 bases. The CDR3 is 14 residues long. Looked up from germline, CDR1 is SNHLY and CDR2 is FYNNEI. The V gene end was trimmed by 7 bases and the J gene end by 6 bases; junction bases not matched to a gene: 9. CDR3 sequence: CASNPGRGGDTQYF. The CDR3, as DNA: TGTGCCAGCAACCCTGGTCGGGGGGGGGATACGCAGTATTTT.

The J gene is TRBJ1-1, the V gene TRBV9; 7 nucleotides agree with TRBD1. With 4 bases clipped from V and 6 bases from J, the junction kept 12 bases outside the gene matches. The CDR3 length is 15 residues. Germline CDR1 SGDLS, CDR2 YYNGEE. CDR3: CASSLRTGTGAEAFF. The DNA of the CDR3 is TGTGCCAGCAGCCTTAGGACCGGCACAGGGGCTGAAGCTTTCTTT. The complete variable domain, with remaining parts taken from reference TRBV9 and TRBJ1-1, reads DSGVTQTPKHLITATGQRVTLRCSPRSGDLSVYWYQQSLDQGLQFLIQYYNGEERAKGNILERFSAQQFPDLHSELNLSSLELGDSALYFCASSLRTGTGAEAFFGQGTRLTVV.

J is TRBJ2-5 and V is TRBV28, with TRBD1 matching 7 bases. The CDR3 runs to 14 residues. CDR1 and CDR2 from the germline V gene are MDHEN and SYDVKM. The V and J ends lost 5 bases and 5 bases, in that order; junction bases with no gene match: 8. CDR3 coding DNA: TGTGCCAGCAGTAAGACAGGGAACTGGGAGACCCAGTACTTC. Its protein product is CASSKTGNWETQYF.

This chain joins TRBV28 and TRBJ1-6; no reliable D call. The V gene's germline CDR1 is MDHEN and CDR2 SYDVKM. Trimming shortened V by 6 bases and J by 0 bases, and 6 bases separated the two germline ends. This CDR3 is built from 14 residues. The CDR3 spells CASSRSSYNSPLHF. CDR3 in DNA: TGTGCCAGCAGCCGTAGCTCCTATAATTCACCCCTCCACTTT.

This clone was found once. Germline is not matched at one junction end, which may reflect a read error. The CDR3 here is CASSLGRNTGELFF. The CDR3 DNA reads TGTGCTAGCAGCTTAGGCAGAAACACCGGGGAGCTGTTTTTT. This chain connects TRBV7-7 to TRBJ2-2; D gene ambiguous. This CDR3 is 14 amino acids long. CDR1 is SSHAT, CDR2 FNYEAQ, per germline (reference sequence).

The chain links TRBV5-1 to TRBJ1-4; TRBD1 matches at 9 bases. After removal of 0 bases from V and 6 bases from J, the junction contained 3 bases not matched to a gene. The V gene's germline CDR1 is SGHRS and CDR2 YFSETQ. The CDR3 has 15 amino acids. CDR3 protein: CASSLDRGRDEKLFF. Written as DNA, the CDR3 is TGCGCCAGCAGCTTGGACAGGGGGCGGGATGAAAAACTGTTTTTT.

The rearrangement links TRBV5-5 to TRBJ1-4; 11 bases agree with TRBD1. CDR1 and CDR2 (germline): SGHKS, YYEKEE (reference sequence). This CDR3 contains 16 residues. Unmatched junction bases numbered 3, after V lost 3 bases and J lost 2 bases. The CDR3 DNA sequence: TGTGCCAGCAGCTCTGGACAGGGGGCGACTAATGAAAAACTGTTTTTT. Its protein product is CASSSGQGATNEKLFF.

This chain uses TRBV4-2 with TRBJ2-7; D remains unclear. V was trimmed by 4 bases and J by 1 base, leaving 14 bases between them. This CDR3 contains 15 residues. Germline lookup yields CDR1 LGHNA and CDR2 YNFKEQ. CDR3 sequence: CASSPSLERSYEQYF. DNA for the CDR3: TGTGCCAGCAGCCCTTCTCTAGAACGGTCCTACGAGCAGTACTTC.

This clone has a handful of counts. This chain connects TRBV6-1 to TRBJ2-1; no reliable D call. Trimming removed 7 bases from V and 6 bases from J, with 13 bases in between. Per germline, CDR1 MNHNS and CDR2 SASEGT. This CDR3 comprises 13 residues. CDR3 bases: TGTGCCAGCACCCAACCACTCATCAATGAGCAGTTCTTC. Translation: CASTQPLINEQFF.

V and J are TRBV30 and TRBJ2-5; 7 nucleotides match TRBD1. The CDR3 covers 15 residues. Germline CDR1 and CDR2: GTSNPN and SVGIG (reference sequence). V lost 5 bases to trimming and J lost 5 bases; unmatched junction nucleotides: 14. The CDR3 protein is CAWGGETGSGETQYF. The CDR3 DNA reads as TGTGCCTGGGGTGGGGAGACAGGGTCCGGGGAGACCCAGTACTTC.

The chain has TRBV5-7 and TRBJ1-4; 8 nucleotides line up with TRBD1. TRBV5-7 is an ORF; its function is uncertain. V was pared by 1 base and J by 0 bases, with 8 bases of the junction left unmatched. The length of the CDR3 is 18 residues. CDR3 DNA sequence: TGTGCCAGCAGCTTGCCAAGACAGGGGACCACAACTAATGAAAAACTGTTTTTT. This sequence encodes CASSLPRQGTTTNEKLFF.

This chain uses TRBV7-9 with TRBJ2-7; D possibly corresponds to TRBD1 (7 bases). The CDR3 length is 15 residues. Trimming pared 1 base from V and 5 bases from J, leaving 15 bases between. Germline V gives CDR1 SEHNR, CDR2 FQNEAQ (reference sequence). CDR3 coding DNA: TGTGCCAGCAGCTTAGTGCAGGGGGGACGCCACGAGCAGTACTTC. Protein sequence: CASSLVQGGRHEQYF.